The sequence of this T cell receptor (beta chain) was determined in a study of cytomegalovirus exposure and HLA in healthy donors. Study-level points and caveats: Most TCR sequences proved rare, with some public TCRs found in many donors. Later on, analysis showed that most CMV-associated TCR beta chains appeared to be HLA-restricted.

The PCR contained 60 Vbeta and 13 Jbeta primers. TCRdb keeps only in-frame clones here, not all; method: immunoSEQ multiplex PCR. The repertoire includes around 77,000 clones, approximately 80% of them detected once, and 3% to 3.5% sits in the top ten. With respect to this clone: The antigen remains unidentified.

CDR3 length: 12 amino acids. V was cut by 0 bases and J by 8 bases, with 7 bases left in between. Germline V lookup: CDR1 LGHNA, CDR2 YSLEER. The source material was PBMCs. The V gene is TRBV4-3, the J gene TRBJ1-1; D unclear. The clonotype originates from a middle-aged man in good health and CMV-seronegative. CDR3 protein: CASSQDRREAFF. The CDR3 nucleotides are TGCGCCAGCAGCCAAGACCGTCGGGAAGCTTTCTTT.